One sample yielded the 21 T cell receptor beta chains listed below, sequenced in a study of blood T cell repertoires in COVID-19. Libraries were prepared by immunoSEQ multiplex PCR; TCRdb keeps only in-frame clonotypes and omits some of them. The sample lists about 190,000 clones; less than 85% were seen once. The sample was peripheral blood. The receptors come from a woman aged 45-60 years with acute or convalescent COVID-19.

This clone was seen a single time. The rearrangement joins TRBV6-1 to TRBJ2-3; TRBD2 agrees at 11 bases. Per germline, CDR1 MNHNS and CDR2 SASEGT. This CDR3 contains 16 residues. Unmatched junction bases numbered 5, after V lost 4 bases and J lost 2 bases. As DNA, the CDR3 is TGTGCCAGCAGTGGGAGACTAGCGGGGTTCACAGATACGCAGTATTTT. Translation: CASSGRLAGFTDTQYF.

The gene calls are TRBV19 and TRBJ2-2; 8 nucleotides align to TRBD1. Per germline, CDR1 LNHDA and CDR2 SQIVND (reference sequence). CDR3 length equals 15 residues. With 2 bases clipped from V and 5 bases from J, the junction kept 4 bases outside the gene matches. This CDR3 reads CASSIRQGSTGELFF. The DNA of the CDR3 is TGTGCCAGTAGTATAAGACAGGGGAGTACCGGGGAGCTGTTTTTT.

The V and J genes are TRBV7-6 and TRBJ1-4, with D possibly being TRBD1 (5 bases). The CDR3 is 17 residues long. Per the germline V gene, CDR1 is SGHVS and CDR2 is FNYEAQ. Trimming took off 1 base at V and 0 bases at J, with 12 bases between the two ends. The CDR3 coding sequence is TGTGCCAGCAGCTTAGTTATTTTGGGGCCAACTAATGAAAAACTGTTTTTT. Translation gives CASSLVILGPTNEKLFF.

The genes are TRBV18 and TRBJ1-4, with a possible D match to TRBD1 (6 bases). V lost 2 bases and J 7 bases, leaving 11 bases between the germline ends. The CDR3 runs 14 residues. The germline CDR1 and CDR2 sequences are KGHSH and LQKENI. CDR3 sequence reads: CASSPGAGAEKLFF. CDR3 DNA sequence: TGTGCCAGCTCACCAGGGGCAGGGGCTGAAAAACTGTTTTTT.

This rearrangement joins TRBV5-1 to TRBJ2-3, with 13 bases matching TRBD2. CDR3 length equals 16 residues. Germline loops: CDR1 SGHRS, CDR2 YFSETQ. V gave up 6 bases and J gave up 2 bases; unmatched junction bases: 6. The CDR3 loop reads CASTLGLAGTTDTQYF. In nucleotides, the CDR3 is TGCGCCAGCACCCTGGGACTAGCGGGAACCACAGATACGCAGTATTTT.

This clone is a singleton in its sample. The CDR3 DNA reads as TGTGCCAGCAGCTGGGGGACAGGGGATAATTCACCCCTCCACTTT. This encodes CASSWGTGDNSPLHF. The chain employs TRBV11-2 and TRBJ1-6; 10 bases agree with TRBD1. CDR1 and CDR2 (germline): SGHAT, FQNNGV. V lost 4 bases to trimming and J lost 5 bases; unmatched junction nucleotides: 2. CDR3 size: 15 residues.

This clone was detected only once. The V and J genes are TRBV5-4 and TRBJ2-1; 12 bases are a match to TRBD2. Germline V lookup: CDR1 SGHNT, CDR2 YYREEE (reference sequence). Unmatched junction bases numbered 8, after V lost 0 bases and J lost 4 bases. The CDR3 has 18 residues. CDR3 nucleotide sequence: TGTGCCAGCAGCTTGGGGGTACCGGGACTAGCGGGTTACAATGAGCAGTTCTTC. This codes for CASSLGVPGLAGYNEQFF.

The rearrangement joins TRBV5-1 to TRBJ1-6; a possible D gene is TRBD1 (5 bases). The length of the CDR3 is 17 residues. V was trimmed by 4 bases and J by 8 bases, leaving 22 bases between them. The germline CDR1 and CDR2 sequences are SGHRS and YFSETQ. For the CDR3, the DNA is TGCGCCAGCAGCCTCCGGGGCCAAAACCGGGGGGATTCACCCCTCCACTTT. Translated: CASSLRGQNRGDSPLHF.

This clone came up a few times. This chain uses TRBV5-1 with TRBJ1-6; D is unresolved. The CDR3 extends over 16 amino acids. Trimming removed 0 bases from V and 2 bases from J, with 9 bases in between. Per the germline V gene, CDR1 is SGHRS and CDR2 is YFSETQ. CDR3 region: CASSLVGGTYNSPLHF. CDR3 bases: TGCGCCAGCAGCTTGGTCGGCGGAACCTATAATTCACCCCTCCACTTT.

The chain has TRBV10-1 and TRBJ2-7; D gene unclear. Germline V CDR1 and CDR2: WNHNN, SYGVQD (reference sequence). The CDR3 consists of 14 residues. The V and J ends lost 3 bases and 2 bases respectively, with 11 bases between them. CDR3 DNA sequence: TGCGCCAGCAGTGAAGGCGCGGAGCCCTACGAGCAGTACTTC. The encoded protein is CASSEGAEPYEQYF.

This clone was seen only once. The chain links TRBV14 to TRBJ1-2; no clear D gene. Looked up from germline, CDR1 is SGHDN and CDR2 is FVKESK. The CDR3 has 12 amino acids. Deletions cut 5 bases from V and 3 bases from J, with 7 bases between. CDR3 sequence (DNA): TGTGCCAGCAGCTCCCAATACTATGGCTACACCTTC. As protein: CASSSQYYGYTF.

This clone showed up just once. The gene calls are TRBV21-1 and TRBJ2-7; the table assigns TRBD1, which was not confirmed against the DNA. TRBV21-1 represents a pseudogene. The CDR3 length is 14 residues. The CDR3 DNA reads TGTGCCAGCAGCAAAGGGACAGGGAAGTACGAGCAGTACTTC. The encoded protein is CASSKGTGKYEQYF.

The rearrangement links TRBV7-8 to TRBJ1-6, with a tentative D call TRBD1 (5 bases). The germline V and J ends were trimmed by 5 bases and 0 bases, with 8 bases remaining between them. This CDR3 is 15 amino acids long. The germline gives CDR1 SGHVS, CDR2 FQNEAQ. The DNA for the CDR3 is TGTGCCAGCAGCCGAGACAGCTCCTATAATTCACCCCTCCACTTT. The encoded protein is CASSRDSSYNSPLHF.

This sequence joins TRBV4-1 and TRBJ2-7, with D maybe TRBD1 (6 bases). CDR1 and CDR2 from the germline V gene are MGHRA and YSYEKL. Trimming cost V 0 bases and J 4 bases, with 16 bases left between them. The CDR3 runs to 16 residues. The CDR3 nucleotides read TGCGCCAGCAGCCAAGATCGGATAACAGGGCTTTACGAGCAGTACTTC. Protein sequence: CASSQDRITGLYEQYF.

The V gene is TRBV6-1, the J gene TRBJ1-5, with 9 nucleotides matching TRBD1. V lost 3 bases, J lost 6 bases, and 9 bases stayed unmatched. The CDR3 loop spans 16 amino acids. The germline V gene has CDR1 MNHNS and CDR2 SASEGT. This CDR3 reads CASSEGGGQGSQPQHF. The CDR3 coding sequence is TGTGCCAGCAGTGAGGGGGGCGGACAGGGGAGTCAGCCCCAGCATTTT.

The chain employs TRBV7-8 and TRBJ2-7; 7 bases agree with TRBD1. The V gene's germline CDR1 is SGHVS and CDR2 FQNEAQ. Trimming took 0 bases from V and 5 from J; bases not matched to a gene: 7. The CDR3 is made up of 15 amino acids. The CDR3 spells CASSLAYRGRNEQYF. The CDR3 bases are TGTGCCAGCAGCTTAGCGTACAGGGGAAGGAACGAGCAGTACTTC.

This chain uses TRBV5-4 with TRBJ2-5; 7 nucleotides match TRBD1. V lost 0 bases and J lost 5; bases outside the gene matches: 1. CDR3 length: 13 amino acids. The germline gives CDR1 SGHNT, CDR2 YYREEE (reference sequence). DNA of the CDR3: TGTGCCAGCAGCTTGGCCAGGGGGGAGACCCAGTACTTC. The encoded protein is CASSLARGETQYF.

V and J are TRBV19 and TRBJ1-6; 7 bases are a match to TRBD1. Trimming at V came to 1 base and at J to 9 bases, leaving 6 bases not matched to a gene. The CDR3 consists of 15 residues. Germline V gives CDR1 LNHDA, CDR2 SQIVND (reference sequence). The CDR3 loop is CASSIVTGSASPLHF. The DNA of the CDR3 is TGTGCCAGTAGTATAGTGACAGGGTCGGCTTCACCCCTCCACTTT. Looking up the rest from reference TRBV19 and TRBJ1-6 gives the full variable domain: DGGITQSPKYLFRKEGQNVTLSCEQNLNHDAMYWYRQDPGQGLRLIYYSQIVNDFQKGDIAEGYSVSREKKESFPLTVTSAQKNPTAFYLCASSIVTGSASPLHFGNGTRLTVT.

As DNA, the CDR3 is TGTGCCAGCAGCCGGGACCCACAGGACTCACCCCTCCACTTT. Protein: CASSRDPQDSPLHF. J is TRBJ1-6 and V is TRBV7-8; perhaps TRBD1 as D (5 bases). V lost 5 bases and J lost 10, with 15 bases in between. The CDR3 consists of 14 residues. Looked up from germline, CDR1 is SGHVS and CDR2 is FQNEAQ. Full variable domain (outside the CDR3, taken from reference TRBV7-8 and TRBJ1-6): GAGVSQSPRYKVAKRGQDVALRCDPISGHVSLFWYQQALGQGPEFLTYFQNEAQLDKSGLPSDRFFAERPEGSVSTLKIQRTQQEDSAVYLCASSRDPQDSPLHFGNGTRLTVT.

The V and J genes are TRBV10-1 and TRBJ2-7; D unresolved. Germline-derived CDR1 and CDR2 are WNHNN and SYGVQD (reference sequence). Trimming cost V 0 bases and J 4 bases, with 10 bases left between them. This CDR3 is built from 14 residues. The CDR3 DNA follows: TGCGCCAGCAGTGAGTCGAGTCCTATTTACGAGCAGTACTTC. Protein sequence: CASSESSPIYEQYF.

The CDR3 DNA sequence: TGTGCCAGCAGCTTGGACTGGGGGACAAACACTGAAGCTTTCTTT. Amino acids: CASSLDWGTNTEAFF. This chain links TRBV5-6 with TRBJ1-1, with D tentatively TRBD1 (6 bases). The germline CDR1 and CDR2 sequences are SGHDT and YYEEEE. This CDR3 contains 15 residues. V was clipped by 0 bases and J by 2 bases, with 11 bases between them.